This TCR beta chain was observed in a study of chronic HIV infection and antiretroviral therapy. TCRdb reprocessed the 5' RACE reads via MiXCR and lists one record per CDR3 protein. The table shows more than 30,000 distinct CDR3 sequences, with about 9.7% occurring only once. The sample holds many counts of this clonotype. Per the germline V gene, CDR1 is SGHTA and CDR2 is FQGNSA. V was clipped by 4 bases and J by 3 bases, with 15 bases between them. This CDR3 has 15 amino acids. Material for sequencing was peripheral blood. This sequence was found in an adult who had HIV and had not received antiretroviral therapy, or was an uninfected healthy control (not recorded which). The V and J genes are TRBV7-2 and TRBJ2-5; D perhaps matches TRBD1 (6 bases). The CDR3 bases are TGTGCCAGCAGCTCGACCGGGGACATTAAAGAGACCCAGTACTTC. The encoded protein is CASSSTGDIKETQYF.